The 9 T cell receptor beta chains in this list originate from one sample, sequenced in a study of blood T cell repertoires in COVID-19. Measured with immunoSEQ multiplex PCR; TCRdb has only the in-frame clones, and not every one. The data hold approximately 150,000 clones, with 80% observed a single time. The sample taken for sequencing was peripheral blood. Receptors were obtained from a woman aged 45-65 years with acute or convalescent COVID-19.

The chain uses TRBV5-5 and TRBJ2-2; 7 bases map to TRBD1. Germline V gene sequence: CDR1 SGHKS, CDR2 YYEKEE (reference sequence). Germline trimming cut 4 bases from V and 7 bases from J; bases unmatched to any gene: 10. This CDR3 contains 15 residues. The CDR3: CASSGVTGAGGELFF. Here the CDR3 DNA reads TGTGCCAGCAGCGGAGTCACAGGGGCAGGCGGGGAGCTGTTTTTT.

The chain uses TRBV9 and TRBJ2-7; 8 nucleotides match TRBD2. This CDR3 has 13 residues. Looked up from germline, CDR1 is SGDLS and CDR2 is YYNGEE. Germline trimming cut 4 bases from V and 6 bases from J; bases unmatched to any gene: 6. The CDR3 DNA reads TGTGCCAGCAGCACCTCCGGGAGGGGCGAGCAGTACTTC. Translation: CASSTSGRGEQYF.

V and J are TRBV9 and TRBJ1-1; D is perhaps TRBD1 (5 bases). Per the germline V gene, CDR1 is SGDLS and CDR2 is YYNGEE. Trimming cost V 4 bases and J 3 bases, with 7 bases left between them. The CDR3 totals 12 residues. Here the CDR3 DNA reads TGTGCCAGCAGCCGGGGGGACACTGAAGCTTTCTTT. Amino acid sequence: CASSRGDTEAFF.

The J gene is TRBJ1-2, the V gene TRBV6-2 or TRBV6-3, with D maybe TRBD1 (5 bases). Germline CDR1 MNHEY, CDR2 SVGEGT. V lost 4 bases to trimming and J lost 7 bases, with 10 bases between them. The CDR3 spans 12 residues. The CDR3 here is CASSCQGCGYTF. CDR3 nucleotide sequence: TGTGCCAGCAGTTGCCAGGGATGTGGCTACACCTTC.

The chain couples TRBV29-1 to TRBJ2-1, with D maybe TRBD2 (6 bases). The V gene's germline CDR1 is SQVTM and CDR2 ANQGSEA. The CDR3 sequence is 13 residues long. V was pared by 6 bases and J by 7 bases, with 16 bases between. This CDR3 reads CSVRGNPGNEQFF. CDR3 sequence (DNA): TGCAGCGTACGGGGGAACCCCGGGAATGAGCAGTTCTTC.

The CDR3 region has the DNA TGTGCCAGTAGTCAGGGCGCCGGTGAGAGCTACACCTTC. Translating it yields CASSQGAGESYTF. The chain has TRBV19 and TRBJ1-2; a possible D gene is TRBD1 (5 bases). Germline V gives CDR1 LNHDA, CDR2 SQIVND (reference sequence). V lost 5 bases, J lost 9 bases, and 16 bases lay in between. The CDR3 loop spans 13 amino acids.

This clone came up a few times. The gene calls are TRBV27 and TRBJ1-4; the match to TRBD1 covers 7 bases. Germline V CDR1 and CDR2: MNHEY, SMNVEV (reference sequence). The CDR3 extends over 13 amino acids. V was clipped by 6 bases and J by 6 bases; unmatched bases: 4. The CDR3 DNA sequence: TGTGCCAGCAGCCAGACAGGGTATGAAAAACTGTTTTTT. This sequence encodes CASSQTGYEKLFF.

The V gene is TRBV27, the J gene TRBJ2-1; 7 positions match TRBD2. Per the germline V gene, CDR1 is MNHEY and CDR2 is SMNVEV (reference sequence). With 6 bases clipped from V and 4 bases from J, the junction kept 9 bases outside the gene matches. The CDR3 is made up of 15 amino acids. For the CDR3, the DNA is TGTGCCAGCAGCCTTGGATCCGGGAGGTACAATGAGCAGTTCTTC. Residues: CASSLGSGRYNEQFF.

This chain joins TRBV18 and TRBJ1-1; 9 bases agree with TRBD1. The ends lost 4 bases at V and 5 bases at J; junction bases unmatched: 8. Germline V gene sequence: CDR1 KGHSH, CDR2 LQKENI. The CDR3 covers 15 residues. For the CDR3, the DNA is TGTGCCAGCTCACGGACAGGGGCGGTTTATACTGAAGCTTTCTTT. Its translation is CASSRTGAVYTEAFF.